These 32 T cell receptor beta chains came from one sample sequenced in a study of T cell responses to AZD1222 COVID-19 vaccine. Using immunoSEQ multiplex PCR, the repertoire was profiled, and TCRdb retains in-frame clones only, with some absent. This sample has just over 150,000 clones, with 75% to 90% found just once. The material was peripheral blood, obtained 28 days after the second AZD1222 dose. These receptors were taken from an adult who received the AZD1222 COVID-19 vaccine.

V is TRBV29-1 and J is TRBJ2-2, with TRBD1 identical over 7 bases. Germline values: CDR1 SQVTM, CDR2 ANQGSEA. V lost 7 bases, J lost 8 bases, and 7 bases stayed unmatched. This CDR3 comprises 12 residues. The CDR3 here is CSGGQVLGELFF. For the CDR3, the DNA is TGCAGCGGCGGACAGGTCCTGGGGGAGCTGTTTTTT.

Details on this clone: A read error may account for a junction end that differs from germline. The V call is TRBV18, the J call TRBJ2-5, with 13 bases lining up with TRBD2. The CDR3 contains 15 residues. The germline V gene has CDR1 KGHSH and CDR2 LQKENI. The CDR3 DNA sequence: TGTGCCAGCTCCCCACGACTAGCGGGAGGAGAGACCCAGTACTTC. Translation: CASSPRLAGGETQYF.

This clone came up a few times. This chain uses TRBV7-2 with TRBJ2-1; TRBD1 might be the D (6 bases). The CDR3 extends over 15 amino acids. Trimming pared 3 bases from V and 6 bases from J, leaving 15 bases between. Germline V gene lookup returns CDR1 SGHTA and CDR2 FQGNSA. CDR3 in amino acids: CASSLRAGATNEQFF. The CDR3 region has the DNA TGTGCCAGCAGCTTGAGGGCAGGGGCAACCAATGAGCAGTTCTTC.

The genes are TRBV19 and TRBJ2-6, with TRBD1 identical over 9 bases. Germline V gene lookup returns CDR1 LNHDA and CDR2 SQIVND (reference sequence). The V segment lost 9 bases and the J segment 2 bases; nucleotides outside the gene matches: 11. This CDR3 is built from 17 residues. The CDR3, as DNA: TGTGCCAGCCTGCTACAGGGGGCGTTGACTGGGGCCAACGTCCTGACTTTC. It specifies CASLLQGALTGANVLTF.

The rearrangement links TRBV12-3 or TRBV12-4 to TRBJ2-4, with D unclear. Trimming stripped 5 bases from V and 6 bases from J, with 8 bases between. This CDR3 is 12 amino acids long. The CDR3 region has the DNA TGTGCCAGCAGTCGGACCCTAAACATTCAGTACTTC. Amino acid sequence: CASSRTLNIQYF.

This chain connects TRBV5-6 to TRBJ2-1, with TRBD2 matching over 11 bases. CDR3 length equals 15 residues. The J segment lost 7 bases and the V segment lost 2 bases, leaving 5 bases of the junction unmatched. The germline V gene encodes CDR1 SGHDT and CDR2 YYEEEE. CDR3 loop: CASSLLAGDGNEQFF. The CDR3 DNA reads as TGTGCCAGCAGCTTACTAGCGGGAGACGGAAATGAGCAGTTCTTC.

The chain carries TRBV19 and TRBJ2-7; D uncertain. The CDR3 extends over 14 amino acids. V dropped 4 bases and J dropped 2 bases, with 12 bases sitting between them. Looked up from germline, CDR1 is LNHDA and CDR2 is SQIVND (reference sequence). CDR3 nucleotides: TGTGCCAGTAGTACCCGGGTCTCTACCTACGAGCAGTACTTC. Translating it yields CASSTRVSTYEQYF.

This sequence joins TRBV7-8 and TRBJ2-7; the D gene is possibly TRBD2 (5 bases). CDR1 and CDR2 from the germline V gene are SGHVS and FQNEAQ. Trimming removed 5 bases from V and 0 bases from J, with 11 bases in between. The CDR3 consists of 14 residues. The CDR3 is CASSRGPGSYEQYF. For the CDR3, the DNA is TGTGCCAGCAGCCGAGGGCCGGGCTCCTACGAGCAGTACTTC.

This sequence joins TRBV7-2 and TRBJ1-1; a weak D match, TRBD1 (6 bases). V lost 3 bases and J lost 4, with 15 bases in between. CDR1 and CDR2 from the germline V gene are SGHTA and FQGNSA. This CDR3 has 15 residues. The CDR3 loop reads CASSLDSFKFTEAFF. Here the CDR3 DNA reads TGTGCCAGCAGCTTGGACAGTTTCAAGTTCACTGAAGCTTTCTTT.

The count of this clone is one. At one boundary the junction diverges from the germline segment, which might be a read error. V is TRBV19 and J is TRBJ1-1; 8 positions agree with TRBD1. The CDR3 runs 16 residues. CDR1 and CDR2 (germline): LNHDA, SQIVND (reference sequence). The CDR3 nucleotides are TGTGCCGGTAGTACATTCCCAGGGGGCATAGGCACTGAAGCTTTCTTT. It is translated as CAGSTFPGGIGTEAFF.

The chain employs TRBV3-1 (or the pseudogene TRBV3-2) and TRBJ2-4; D is ambiguous. The CDR3 length is 13 residues. V lost 0 bases and J lost 3, with 3 bases in between. In germline, CDR1 is LGHDT, CDR2 YNNKEL (reference sequence). CDR3 residues: CASSQELKNIQYF. In DNA form, the CDR3 reads TGTGCCAGCAGCCAAGAGCTCAAAAACATTCAGTACTTC.

Only a few counts were recorded for this clone. The chain has TRBV5-4 and TRBJ2-5; tentatively, D is TRBD1 (6 bases). This CDR3 spans 14 amino acids. Germline-derived CDR1 and CDR2 are SGHNT and YYREEE (reference sequence). V lost 1 base, J lost 3 bases, and 10 bases lay in between. In DNA, the CDR3 is TGTGCCAGCAGCTTGCGAACAGGGAAAGAGACCCAGTACTTC. Translated: CASSLRTGKETQYF.

The V gene is TRBV14, the J gene TRBJ1-5; no clear D gene. Trimming cost V 0 bases and J 5 bases, with 17 bases left between them. CDR3 length: 17 amino acids. Per the germline V gene, CDR1 is SGHDN and CDR2 is FVKESK. The DNA for the CDR3 is TGTGCCAGCAGCCAAGAAAACAGCCCCTGGGTCGATCAGCCCCAGCATTTT. Its translation is CASSQENSPWVDQPQHF.

This sequence joins TRBV28 and TRBJ2-1; TRBD2 matches 15 bases. The V segment lost 5 bases and the J segment 9 bases; nucleotides outside the gene matches: 5. Germline CDR1 and CDR2: MDHEN and SYDVKM. The CDR3 is 15 residues long. For the CDR3, the DNA is TGTGCCAGCAGTATTAGGACTAGCGGGAGGGGTGAGCAGTTCTTC. It specifies CASSIRTSGRGEQFF.

The chain recombines TRBV28 with TRBJ2-1; possible D gene TRBD1, 5 bases. Trimming pared 6 bases from V and 0 bases from J, leaving 12 bases between. CDR1 MDHEN and CDR2 SYDVKM come from the germline V gene. The CDR3 runs to 15 residues. This CDR3 reads CASRKGLSSYNEQFF. Here the CDR3 DNA reads TGTGCCAGCAGAAAGGGGTTGAGCTCCTACAATGAGCAGTTCTTC.

The chain joins TRBV4-3 to TRBJ2-7; D may be TRBD2 (5 bases). The CDR3 is 16 residues long. Per germline, CDR1 LGHNA and CDR2 YSLEER. The ends were cut back, 2 bases at V and 2 bases at J, with 16 bases in the middle. The DNA of the CDR3 is TGCGCCAGCAGCCAATTTTCGGGGATAGGGCCCTACGAGCAGTACTTC. Translating it yields CASSQFSGIGPYEQYF.

The chain employs TRBV11-1 and TRBJ1-1; no firm D call. The CDR3 is 14 residues long. V was pared by 7 bases and J by 1 base, with 13 bases between. In germline, CDR1 is SGHAT, CDR2 FQDESV (reference sequence). The CDR3 DNA follows: TGTGCCAGCAAGTTTGGCTCCGGGAACACTGAAGCTTTCTTT. Its translation: CASKFGSGNTEAFF.

The genes are TRBV7-8 and TRBJ2-5; the match to TRBD1 covers 8 bases. Trimming cost V 5 bases and J 3 bases; bases outside gene matches: 29. Germline V CDR1 and CDR2: SGHVS, FQNEAQ. There are 22 residues in the CDR3. For the CDR3, the DNA is TGTGCCAGCAGCCCCCTATTCGATTTGTATACGACAGGGGATGAAAGGAAAGAGACCCAGTACTTC. This codes for CASSPLFDLYTTGDERKETQYF.

This clone has a handful of counts. The rearrangement uses TRBV18 and TRBJ1-1; perhaps TRBD1 as D (5 bases). The CDR3 runs to 16 residues. V was pared by 8 bases and J by 0 bases, with 19 bases between. Germline V CDR1 and CDR2: KGHSH, LQKENI. In DNA, the CDR3 is TGTGCCAGCCACGGGACCATGAACCTCATGAACACTGAAGCTTTCTTT. Protein: CASHGTMNLMNTEAFF.

The chain couples TRBV5-1 to TRBJ1-1; 7 nucleotides align to TRBD1. Germline trimming cut 1 base from V and 1 base from J; bases unmatched to any gene: 7. CDR3 size: 16 residues. The germline V gene has CDR1 SGHRS and CDR2 YFSETQ. Written as DNA, the CDR3 is TGCGCCAGCAGCTTGCAACAGGGGAGGGGGAACACTGAAGCTTTCTTT. Translating gives CASSLQQGRGNTEAFF.

The CDR3 bases are TGTGCCAGCAGCCCCGAGACAGGGCCCACTAACTATGGCTACACCTTC. Its protein is CASSPETGPTNYGYTF. The chain employs TRBV5-6 and TRBJ1-2; 7 bases line up with TRBD1. The CDR3 has 16 residues. The germline V gene has CDR1 SGHDT and CDR2 YYEEEE. Trimming cost V 4 bases and J 0 bases; bases outside gene matches: 9. The whole variable domain, remainder taken from reference TRBV5-6 and TRBJ1-2, is DAGVTQSPTHLIKTRGQQVTLRCSPKSGHDTVSWYQQALGQGPQFIFQYYEEEERQRGNFPDRFSGHQFPNYSSELNVNALLLGDSALYLCASSPETGPTNYGYTFGSGTRLTVV.

V usage is TRBV11-3 and J usage is TRBJ2-1, with a possible D match to TRBD1 (5 bases). This CDR3 region has 13 residues. The V end was cut by 5 bases, the J end by 10 bases, with 15 bases between. Germline V gives CDR1 SGHNT, CDR2 YENEEA. The CDR3 here is CASSIGAGQEQFF. DNA of the CDR3: TGTGCCAGCAGCATAGGGGCAGGCCAGGAGCAGTTCTTC.

The chain recombines TRBV18 with TRBJ2-6; D gene ambiguous. The V end lost 3 bases, the J end lost 3 bases, and 3 bases lay between the germline ends. The germline V gene encodes CDR1 KGHSH and CDR2 LQKENI. This CDR3 comprises 13 residues. CDR3 region: CASSPYGANVLTF. The CDR3 nucleotides read TGTGCCAGCTCACCTTATGGGGCCAACGTCCTGACTTTC. Full variable domain (missing parts from reference TRBV18 and TRBJ2-6): NAGVMQNPRHLVRRRGQEARLRCSPMKGHSHVYWYRQLPEEGLKFMVYLQKENIIDESGMPKERFSAEFPKEGPSILRIQQVVRGDSAAYFCASSPYGANVLTFGAGSRLTVL.

CDR3 sequence (DNA): TGTGCCAGCAGCTTGCGGGGGGGAGCTGAAGCTTTCTTT. It encodes CASSLRGGAEAFF. J is TRBJ1-1 and V is TRBV5-4; possibly TRBD1 for D (5 bases). CDR1 is SGHNT and CDR2 is YYREEE in the germline V gene (reference sequence). Trimming removed 1 base from V and 6 bases from J, with 10 bases in between. The CDR3 is 13 residues long. The whole variable domain, remainder taken from reference TRBV5-4 and TRBJ1-1, is ETGVTQSPTHLIKTRGQQVTLRCSSQSGHNTVSWYQQALGQGPQFIFQYYREEENGRGNFPPRFSGLQFPNYSSELNVNALELDDSALYLCASSLRGGAEAFFGQGTRLTVV.

V and J are TRBV5-1 and TRBJ2-2, with D maybe TRBD2 (6 bases). CDR3 length equals 16 residues. The V end lost 7 bases, the J end lost 3 bases, and 19 bases lay between the germline ends. CDR1 SGHRS and CDR2 YFSETQ come from the germline V gene. The CDR3 nucleotides read TGCGCCAGCCGCCCCGCGGGGAATACGCACACCGGGGAGCTGTTTTTT. It is translated as CASRPAGNTHTGELFF.

The sample holds one count of this clone. The chain has TRBV6-5 and TRBJ1-1; 7 bases align to TRBD1. Germline V gene lookup returns CDR1 MNHEY and CDR2 SVGAGI. The CDR3 length is 12 residues. V dropped 6 bases and J dropped 12; count of bases not matched to a gene: 10. The DNA of the CDR3 is TGTGCCAGCAGGGTTTCCGACAGGGCGTCTTTCTTT. This translates into CASRVSDRASFF.

J is TRBJ1-3 and V is TRBV7-2; maybe TRBD1 (5 bases). Germline loops: CDR1 SGHTA, CDR2 FQGNSA. The CDR3 contains 12 residues. Trimming pared 3 bases from V and 8 bases from J, leaving 8 bases between. The CDR3 region has the DNA TGTGCCAGCAGCTTTTTAGGGGACACCATATATTTT. Amino acid sequence: CASSFLGDTIYF.

This clone was seen a few times. The genes are TRBV11-2 and TRBJ2-1, with 14 nucleotides matching TRBD2. CDR3 size: 15 residues. V lost 5 bases and J lost 6; bases outside the gene matches: 3. The germline V gene encodes CDR1 SGHAT and CDR2 FQNNGV. The CDR3 DNA reads TGTGCCAGCAGCCGACTAGCGGGAGGGGGCAATGAGCAGTTCTTC. It translates to CASSRLAGGGNEQFF.

The gene calls are TRBV15 and TRBJ1-6; no firm D call. Trimming stripped 6 bases from V and 6 bases from J, with 9 bases between. CDR3 length equals 13 residues. Germline V CDR1 and CDR2: LNHNV, YYDKDF (reference sequence). CDR3: CATSPLLNSPLHF. CDR3 sequence (DNA): TGTGCCACCAGTCCCCTACTTAATTCACCCCTCCACTTT.

The rearrangement links TRBV28 to TRBJ2-1; 9 bases line up with TRBD2. CDR1 and CDR2 (germline): MDHEN, SYDVKM. V was pared by 4 bases and J by 6 bases, with 7 bases of the junction left unmatched. The CDR3 has 15 residues. The CDR3 is CASSSPGLAVNEQFF. DNA for the CDR3: TGTGCCAGCAGTTCCCCGGGACTAGCTGTCAATGAGCAGTTCTTC. Full variable domain (missing parts from reference TRBV28 and TRBJ2-1): DVKVTQSSRYLVKRTGEKVFLECVQDMDHENMFWYRQDPGLGLRLIYFSYDVKMKEKGDIPEGYSVSREKKERFSLILESASTNQTSMYLCASSSPGLAVNEQFFGPGTRLTVL.

The chain is built from TRBV4-1 and TRBJ1-2, with D possibly being TRBD1 (6 bases). The CDR3 runs to 14 residues. The ends were cut back, 5 bases at V and 2 bases at J, with 12 bases in the middle. The V gene's germline CDR1 is MGHRA and CDR2 YSYEKL. The CDR3 bases are TGCGCCAGCAGCACTCAACAGGGCAACTATGGCTACACCTTC. This encodes CASSTQQGNYGYTF.

The genes are TRBV18 and TRBJ2-1, with unresolved D. CDR1 and CDR2 (germline): KGHSH, LQKENI. The CDR3 spans 14 residues. Trimming shortened V by 3 bases and J by 8 bases, and 14 bases separated the two germline ends. The CDR3: CASSPNVESDEQFF. CDR3 coding DNA: TGTGCCAGCTCACCCAACGTGGAGTCCGATGAGCAGTTCTTC.